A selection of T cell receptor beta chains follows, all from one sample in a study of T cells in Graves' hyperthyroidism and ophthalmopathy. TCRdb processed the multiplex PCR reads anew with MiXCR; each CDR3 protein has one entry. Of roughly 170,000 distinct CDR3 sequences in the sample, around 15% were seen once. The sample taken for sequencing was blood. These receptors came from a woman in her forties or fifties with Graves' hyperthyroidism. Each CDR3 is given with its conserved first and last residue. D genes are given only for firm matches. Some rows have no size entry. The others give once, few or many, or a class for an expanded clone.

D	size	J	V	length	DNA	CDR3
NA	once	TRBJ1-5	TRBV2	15	TGTGCCAGCAGGGCCGGACAGTATAGCAATCAGCCCCAGCATTTT	CASRAGQYSNQPQHF
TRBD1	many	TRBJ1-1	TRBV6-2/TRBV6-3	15	TGTGCCAGCAGTCGTCGGGACAGGACGAACACTGAAGCTTTCTTT	CASSRRDRTNTEAFF
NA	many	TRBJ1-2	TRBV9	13	TGTGCCAGCAGCTCCTCCCCTTCTTGGGGCTACACCTTC	CASSSSPSWGYTF
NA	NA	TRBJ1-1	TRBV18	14	TGTGCCAGCTTACCGAGGGGTCTGAACACTGAAGCTTTCTTT	CASLPRGLNTEAFF
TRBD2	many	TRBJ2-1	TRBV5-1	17	TGCGCCAGCAGCTGGACGGGGGAAGGAGCGGGGGTCCATGAGCAGTTCTTC	CASSWTGEGAGVHEQFF
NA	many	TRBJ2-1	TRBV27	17	TGTGCCAGCAGTCCGCACCTTGGGACAAGCTCCTACAATGAGCAGTTCTTC	CASSPHLGTSSYNEQFF
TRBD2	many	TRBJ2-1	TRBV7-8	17	TGTGCCAGCAGCTTAGCGCAACCGGGGGGAATGCGCAATGAGCAGTTCTTC	CASSLAQPGGMRNEQFF
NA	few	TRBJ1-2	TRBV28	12	TGTGCCAGCAGCCCCAGGGATATGGGCTACACCTTC	CASSPRDMGYTF
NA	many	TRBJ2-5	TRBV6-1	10	TGTGCCAGCATGGAGGAGACCCAGTACTTC	CASMEETQYF
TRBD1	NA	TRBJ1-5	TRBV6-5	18	TGTGCCAGCAGTTACGGGACAGGGGGGGCAGGAAGCAATCAGCCCCAGCATTTT	CASSYGTGGAGSNQPQHF
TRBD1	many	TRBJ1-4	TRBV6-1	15	TGTGCCAGCAGTGACTCGGGACAGAGAAAGGAAAAACTGTTTTTT	CASSDSGQRKEKLFF
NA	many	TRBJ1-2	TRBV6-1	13	TGTGCCAGCAGTGGGGACTGGGCCTATGGCTACACCTTC	CASSGDWAYGYTF
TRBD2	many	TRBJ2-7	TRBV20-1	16	TGCAGTGCTAGAGATCTTGCTAGCGGGGGGGTGAAAGAGCAGTACTTC	CSARDLASGGVKEQYF
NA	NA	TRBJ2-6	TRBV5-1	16	TGCGCCAGCAGCTTGGATAGGGTGTCTGGGGCCAACGTCCTGACTTTC	CASSLDRVSGANVLTF
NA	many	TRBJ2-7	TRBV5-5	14	TGTGCCAGCAGCTTTTCCAGAAGCTCCTACGAGCAGTACTTC	CASSFSRSSYEQYF
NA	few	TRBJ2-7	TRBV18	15	TGTGCCAGCTCACCGACGACCGGCGGTCCCTGCGAGCAGTACTTC	CASSPTTGGPCEQYF
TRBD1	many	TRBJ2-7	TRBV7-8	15	TGTGCCAGCAGCTCACCGGGACAGGGGTCCTACGAGCAGTACTTC	CASSSPGQGSYEQYF
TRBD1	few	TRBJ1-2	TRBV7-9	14	TGTGCCACAGGCCGGGACAGGGAAAACTATGGCTACACCTTC	CATGRDRENYGYTF
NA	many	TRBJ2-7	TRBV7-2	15	TGTGCCAGCAGCTTAGGGGCAGGTCCCTCCTACGAGCAGTACTTC	CASSLGAGPSYEQYF
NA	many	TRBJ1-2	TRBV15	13	TGTGCCACCAGAAGGCAGGGGAACTATGGCTACACCTTC	CATRRQGNYGYTF
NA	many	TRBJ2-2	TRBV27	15	TGTGCCAGCGGACCCCGGACGGCTCCGGCTGGGGAGCTGTTTTTT	CASGPRTAPAGELFF
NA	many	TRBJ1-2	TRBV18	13	TGTGCCAGCTCACCACCTGGGGGTTACGGCTACACCTTC	CASSPPGGYGYTF
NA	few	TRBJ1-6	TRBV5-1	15	TGCGCCAGCAGCTTGGATGGCCAATCTATTTCACCCCTCCACTTT	CASSLDGQSISPLHF
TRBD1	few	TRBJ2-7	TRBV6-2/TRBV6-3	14	TGTGCCAGCCAGACAGGGTCTCACTCCTACGAGCAGTACTTC	CASQTGSHSYEQYF
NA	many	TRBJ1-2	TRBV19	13	TGTGCCAGTAGTATAGATCGGACGTATGGCTACACCTTC	CASSIDRTYGYTF
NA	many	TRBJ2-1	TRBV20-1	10	TGCAGTGCTAGCGCCAATGAGCAGTTCTTC	CSASANEQFF
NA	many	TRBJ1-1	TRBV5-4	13	TGTGCCAGCAGCTTGTCGGTGGGGACTGAAGCTTTCTTT	CASSLSVGTEAFF
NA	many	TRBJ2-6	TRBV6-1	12	TGTGCCAGCAAGGCTGGGGCCAACGTCCTGACTTTC	CASKAGANVLTF
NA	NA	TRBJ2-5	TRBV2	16	TGTGCCAGCAGTGAAGCGCGGAGCGAGAGATGGGGGACCCAGTACTTC	CASSEARSERWGTQYF
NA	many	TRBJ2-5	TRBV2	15	TGTGCCAGCAGTGAGGTGGTTGACAGCCAAGAGACCCAGTACTTC	CASSEVVDSQETQYF
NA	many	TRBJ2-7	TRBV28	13	TGTGCCAGCAGTTCCCTCGGGCGGGACGAGCAGTACTTC	CASSSLGRDEQYF
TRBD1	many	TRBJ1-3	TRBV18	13	TGTGCCAGTGGGACAGGCTCTGGAAACACCATATATTTT	CASGTGSGNTIYF
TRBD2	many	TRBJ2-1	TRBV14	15	TGTGCCAGCTCACCGGCTAGCGGGGGTTACAATGAGCAGTTCTTC	CASSPASGGYNEQFF
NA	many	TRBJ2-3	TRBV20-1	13	TGCAGTGCTAGAGACAGCGTCACAGATACGCAGTATTTT	CSARDSVTDTQYF
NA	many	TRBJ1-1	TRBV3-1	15	TGTGCCAGCAGCCAGGGTACGGAGATGAACACTGAAGCTTTCTTT	CASSQGTEMNTEAFF
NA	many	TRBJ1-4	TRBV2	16	TGTGCCAGCAGTGGACTCAGGGCCCCAACTAATGAAAAACTGTTTTTT	CASSGLRAPTNEKLFF
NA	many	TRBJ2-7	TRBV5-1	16	TGCGCCAGCAGCTTGGGCCCCTCCCAGAAGGCTAACGAGCAGTACTTC	CASSLGPSQKANEQYF
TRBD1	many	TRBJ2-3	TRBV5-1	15	TGCGCCAGCAGCCTGGGACAGTCTCGCACAGATACGCAGTATTTT	CASSLGQSRTDTQYF
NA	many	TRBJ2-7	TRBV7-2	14	TGTGCCAGCAGCTTGAGACAGCTGCGGTGGGAGCAGTACTTC	CASSLRQLRWEQYF
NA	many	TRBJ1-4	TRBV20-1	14	TGCAGTGCTCCCAGGGAGGTCGGCGATGAAAAACTGTTTTTT	CSAPREVGDEKLFF
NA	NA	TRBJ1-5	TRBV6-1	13	TGTGCCAGCAGTGATGAGGGGAATCAGCCCCAGCATTTT	CASSDEGNQPQHF
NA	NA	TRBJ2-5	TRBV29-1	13	TGCAGCGTTGACACAGGACCCCAAGAGACCCAGTACTTC	CSVDTGPQETQYF
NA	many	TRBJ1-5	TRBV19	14	TGTGCCAGTAGTCTCCCCAGGGCAAGGCAGCCCCAGCATTTT	CASSLPRARQPQHF
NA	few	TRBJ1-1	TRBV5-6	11	TGTGCCAGCAGCTGGAACACTGAAGCTTTCTTT	CASSWNTEAFF
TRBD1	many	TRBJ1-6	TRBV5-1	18	TGCGCCAGCAGCCGACGACATCCGACAGGGAACTATAATTCACCCCTCCACTTT	CASSRRHPTGNYNSPLHF
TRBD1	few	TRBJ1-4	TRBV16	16	TGTGCCAGCAGCCAGTTCCAGGGGGCCGGTGGGGGAAAACTGTTTTTT	CASSQFQGAGGGKLFF
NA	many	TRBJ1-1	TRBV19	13	TGTGCCAGTCACTGGATTGGGAACACTGAAGCTTTCTTT	CASHWIGNTEAFF
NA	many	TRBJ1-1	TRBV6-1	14	TGTGCCAGCTTCCCCCGGGGTTCGTCCACTGAAGCTTTCTTT	CASFPRGSSTEAFF
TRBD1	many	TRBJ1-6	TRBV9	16	TGTGCCAGCAGCGTAGACGGGACAGTGAATAATTCACCCCTCCACTTT	CASSVDGTVNNSPLHF
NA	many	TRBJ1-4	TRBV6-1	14	TGTGCCAGCATAGGTGAACAGGCTTTAGGAAAACTGTTTTTT	CASIGEQALGKLFF